The clone carrying this T cell receptor (beta chain) was counted only a few times. Its cognate antigen is unknown. This specimen belongs to a study of blood T cells in healthy people across ages. General study points: TCR beta diversity per million T cells fell roughly linearly with age. Higher diversity and more naive CD4+ cells were features of long-lived donors, compared to aged donors.

A sample-barcoded 5' primer and a J-beta primer mix were used in a second PCR of about 6 to 11 cycles. Every single cDNA molecule received a tag from a template-switch adaptor with 12 random nucleotides. TCRdb re-analysed the 5' RACE reads in MiXCR, keeping a single row per CDR3 protein. Altogether some 1 million distinct CDR3 sequences are present, around 45% being singletons, with the ten largest covering approximately 20%. The CDR3 is 14 amino acids. Germline values: CDR1 DFQATT, CDR2 SNEGSKA (reference sequence). V lost 4 bases, J lost 0 bases, and 5 bases stayed unmatched. V gene TRBV20-1 combines with J gene TRBJ2-7; TRBD2 aligns across 8 bases. This clonotype was sampled from an older woman in good health. Sequencing was carried out using blood. The CDR3 DNA is TGCAGTGCTACCCGCAGCGGGAGCTCCTACGAGCAGTACTTC. This sequence encodes CSATRSGSSYEQYF.